These T cell receptor beta chains were read from a single sample in a study of shared T cell receptors in the human thymus. Method: immunoSEQ multiplex PCR; TCRdb's copy keeps in-frame clones and lacks some. Of 550,000 to 800,000 clones detected, approximately 83% appear once; the ten largest clones hold roughly 0.01%. These sequences were also reported in another study, on human thymus T cells.

The sequenced sample consisted of thymocytes. The receptors were gathered from a girl under three years old with a congenital heart defect. Each CDR3 is given with its conserved first and last residue. The order of the fields is D gene, clone size, J gene, V gene, CDR3 protein, CDR3 DNA. The D gene is left open where the match is weak. Rows give clone size only sometimes, using once, few, many, or a class for an expanded clone.

d_gene: TRBD1; abundance: once; j_gene: TRBJ1-1; v_gene: TRBV2; CDR3aa: CARRGDRGLDTEAFF; CDR3nt: TGTGCCAGAAGAGGAGACAGGGGGTTGGACACTGAAGCTTTCTTT
d_gene: NA; abundance: once; j_gene: TRBJ2-2; v_gene: TRBV4-3; CDR3aa: CASSQDRGESFKTTRGLFF; CDR3nt: TGCGCCAGCAGCCAGGACCGCGGGGAATCCTTTAAGACCACCCGTGGGCTGTTTTTT
d_gene: NA; abundance: NA; j_gene: TRBJ1-2; v_gene: TRBV6-5; CDR3aa: CVSSYGGPGAYGYTF; CDR3nt: TGTGTCAGCAGTTACGGGGGTCCAGGGGCCTATGGCTACACCTTC
d_gene: NA; abundance: NA; j_gene: TRBJ2-5; v_gene: TRBV29-1; CDR3aa: CSVEGDSMGTQYF; CDR3nt: TGCAGCGTTGAAGGGGACTCCATGGGGACCCAGTACTTC
d_gene: TRBD2; abundance: NA; j_gene: TRBJ2-1; v_gene: TRBV6-6; CDR3aa: CASSPGLAGYNEQFF; CDR3nt: TGTGCCAGCAGTCCCGGACTAGCGGGCTACAATGAGCAGTTCTTC
d_gene: NA; abundance: NA; j_gene: TRBJ2-7; v_gene: TRBV28; CDR3aa: CASTVQGPYEQYF; CDR3nt: TGTGCCAGCACAGTACAGGGCCCCTACGAGCAGTACTTC
d_gene: NA; abundance: few; j_gene: TRBJ1-3; v_gene: TRBV14; CDR3aa: CASSQGAVGNTIYF; CDR3nt: TGTGCCAGCAGCCAAGGGGCAGTTGGAAACACCATATATTTT
d_gene: NA; abundance: NA; j_gene: TRBJ2-2; v_gene: TRBV14; CDR3aa: CASIPRTANTGELFF; CDR3nt: TGTGCCAGCATCCCACGGACAGCTAACACCGGGGAGCTGTTTTTT
d_gene: NA; abundance: NA; j_gene: TRBJ2-5; v_gene: TRBV7-2; CDR3aa: CASSWRFAGETQYF; CDR3nt: TGTGCCAGCAGCTGGAGATTCGCCGGGGAGACCCAGTACTTC
d_gene: TRBD1; abundance: NA; j_gene: TRBJ2-7; v_gene: TRBV6-4; CDR3aa: CASSDPEVGTGGLSQSYEQYF; CDR3nt: TGTGCCAGCAGTGACCCCGAAGTGGGGACAGGGGGCCTATCCCAATCCTACGAGCAGTACTTC
d_gene: NA; abundance: few; j_gene: TRBJ2-7; v_gene: TRBV4-1; CDR3aa: CASSQEDEQSIGGGYEQYF; CDR3nt: TGCGCCAGCAGCCAAGAGGATGAACAGTCAATTGGAGGTGGGTACGAGCAGTACTTC
d_gene: NA; abundance: NA; j_gene: TRBJ1-2; v_gene: TRBV7-2; CDR3aa: CASSLIQGGYGYTF; CDR3nt: TGTGCCAGCAGCTTAATACAGGGTGGCTATGGCTACACCTTC
d_gene: TRBD2; abundance: NA; j_gene: TRBJ2-1; v_gene: TRBV4-3; CDR3aa: CASSQDSPGPGTSGGYNEQFF; CDR3nt: TGCGCCAGCAGCCAAGACTCACCGGGACCAGGGACTAGCGGGGGATACAATGAGCAGTTCTTC
d_gene: TRBD2; abundance: NA; j_gene: TRBJ2-3; v_gene: TRBV10-1; CDR3aa: CASSESSPGLAGGLGDTQYF; CDR3nt: TGCGCCAGCAGTGAGAGTAGCCCCGGACTAGCGGGGGGCCTAGGGGATACGCAGTATTTT
d_gene: TRBD1; abundance: NA; j_gene: TRBJ1-2; v_gene: TRBV6-1; CDR3aa: CASSGRDSRSHTF; CDR3nt: TGTGCCAGCAGTGGCCGGGACAGTCGAAGCCACACCTTC
d_gene: NA; abundance: NA; j_gene: TRBJ2-1; v_gene: TRBV14; CDR3aa: CASSQDLTRTSGDEQFF; CDR3nt: TGTGCCAGCAGCCAAGATCTTACCCGGACGTCGGGGGATGAGCAGTTCTTC
d_gene: NA; abundance: NA; j_gene: TRBJ1-1; v_gene: TRBV11-2; CDR3aa: CASKGLIGALIPNTEAFF; CDR3nt: TGTGCCAGCAAGGGACTTATCGGAGCTCTCATCCCCAACACTGAAGCTTTCTTT
d_gene: NA; abundance: NA; j_gene: TRBJ1-1; v_gene: TRBV10-3; CDR3aa: CAISESMTVDTEAFF; CDR3nt: TGTGCCATCAGTGAGTCTATGACAGTTGACACTGAAGCTTTCTTT
d_gene: NA; abundance: NA; j_gene: TRBJ2-5; v_gene: TRBV11-2; CDR3aa: CASSLGRTQYF; CDR3nt: TGTGCCAGCAGCTTAGGGAGGACCCAGTACTTC
d_gene: NA; abundance: NA; j_gene: TRBJ2-5; v_gene: TRBV7-3; CDR3aa: CASSLRSAGAGETQYF; CDR3nt: TGTGCCAGCAGCTTAAGGAGCGCGGGGGCAGGAGAGACCCAGTACTTC
d_gene: NA; abundance: NA; j_gene: TRBJ1-2; v_gene: TRBV11-3; CDR3aa: CASSLTQGYGYTF; CDR3nt: TGTGCCAGCAGCTTAACGCAGGGATATGGCTACACCTTC
d_gene: TRBD2; abundance: NA; j_gene: TRBJ2-1; v_gene: TRBV15; CDR3aa: CATSRKTSGGENEQFF; CDR3nt: TGTGCCACCAGCAGAAAAACTAGCGGGGGGGAGAATGAGCAGTTCTTC
d_gene: TRBD2; abundance: NA; j_gene: TRBJ2-3; v_gene: TRBV7-2; CDR3aa: CASSQGLAGGPGDTQYF; CDR3nt: TGTGCCAGCAGCCAGGGGCTAGCGGGGGGGCCGGGGGATACGCAGTATTTT
d_gene: TRBD1; abundance: NA; j_gene: TRBJ1-5; v_gene: TRBV5-1; CDR3aa: CASSVDRGQPQHF; CDR3nt: TGCGCCAGCAGCGTAGACAGGGGTCAGCCCCAGCATTTT
d_gene: TRBD1; abundance: NA; j_gene: TRBJ1-6; v_gene: TRBV9; CDR3aa: CASSVGDRGESPLHF; CDR3nt: TGTGCCAGCAGCGTAGGTGACAGGGGTGAGTCACCCCTCCACTTT
d_gene: NA; abundance: NA; j_gene: TRBJ2-5; v_gene: TRBV14; CDR3aa: CASSPPRKQGFVTQYF; CDR3nt: TGTGCCAGCAGCCCCCCGCGGAAACAGGGATTTGTGACCCAGTACTTC
d_gene: NA; abundance: NA; j_gene: TRBJ2-3; v_gene: TRBV10-2; CDR3aa: CASREEGATDTQYF; CDR3nt: TGCGCCAGCAGGGAGGAGGGGGCTACAGATACGCAGTATTTT
d_gene: TRBD2; abundance: NA; j_gene: TRBJ2-2; v_gene: TRBV4-1; CDR3aa: CASSQDQLAGAENTGELFF; CDR3nt: TGCGCCAGCAGCCAAGATCAACTAGCGGGGGCCGAGAACACCGGGGAGCTGTTTTTT
d_gene: NA; abundance: once; j_gene: TRBJ2-3; v_gene: TRBV7-8; CDR3aa: CASSLEGDTQYF; CDR3nt: TGTGCCAGCAGCTTAGAGGGGGATACGCAGTATTTT
d_gene: TRBD1; abundance: NA; j_gene: TRBJ1-2; v_gene: TRBV5-4; CDR3aa: CASSPIDRGPKNYGYTF; CDR3nt: TGTGCCAGCAGCCCAATTGACAGGGGCCCCAAAAACTATGGCTACACCTTC
d_gene: TRBD1; abundance: NA; j_gene: TRBJ2-1; v_gene: TRBV30; CDR3aa: CACRRTLRDRGHNEQFF; CDR3nt: TGTGCCTGCCGACGGACCCTCCGGGACAGGGGACACAATGAGCAGTTCTTC
d_gene: NA; abundance: NA; j_gene: TRBJ1-2; v_gene: TRBV6-6; CDR3aa: CASSYSSAEFLAEYTF; CDR3nt: TGTGCCAGCAGTTACTCATCGGCGGAATTCTTGGCCGAGTACACCTTC
d_gene: TRBD1; abundance: NA; j_gene: TRBJ1-5; v_gene: TRBV6-5; CDR3aa: CASSSTGGGQPQHF; CDR3nt: TGTGCCAGCAGTTCAACAGGGGGTGGTCAGCCCCAGCATTTT
d_gene: NA; abundance: NA; j_gene: TRBJ1-1; v_gene: TRBV5-6; CDR3aa: CASSLVDRGGIEGTEAFF; CDR3nt: TGTGCCAGCAGCTTGGTGGATCGGGGGGGGATCGAGGGCACTGAAGCTTTCTTT
d_gene: TRBD1; abundance: NA; j_gene: TRBJ1-2; v_gene: TRBV10-2; CDR3aa: CASSSTGEYSGYTF; CDR3nt: TGCGCCAGCAGCTCTACAGGGGAGTACAGTGGCTACACCTTC
d_gene: NA; abundance: NA; j_gene: TRBJ1-1; v_gene: TRBV4-1; CDR3aa: CASSSLGDSILTLNTEAFF; CDR3nt: TGCGCCAGCAGCTCGCTTGGAGACAGCATCCTCACTTTGAACACTGAAGCTTTCTTT
d_gene: TRBD1; abundance: NA; j_gene: TRBJ1-1; v_gene: TRBV12-5; CDR3aa: CASGLVNGTENTEAFF; CDR3nt: TGTGCTAGTGGTTTGGTTAACGGGACAGAGAACACTGAAGCTTTCTTT
d_gene: TRBD2; abundance: NA; j_gene: TRBJ2-3; v_gene: TRBV7-3; CDR3aa: CASSLNSGGIDTQYF; CDR3nt: TGTGCCAGCAGCTTAAATAGCGGGGGGATAGATACGCAGTATTTT
d_gene: NA; abundance: NA; j_gene: TRBJ1-1; v_gene: TRBV6-4; CDR3aa: CASSDSGRMNTEAFF; CDR3nt: TGTGCCAGCAGTGACTCAGGCAGGATGAACACTGAAGCTTTCTTT
d_gene: TRBD1; abundance: NA; j_gene: TRBJ1-6; v_gene: TRBV15; CDR3aa: CATSLPRGRDSPLHF; CDR3nt: TGTGCCACCAGCCTACCAAGGGGGCGCGACTCACCCCTCCACTTT
d_gene: NA; abundance: few; j_gene: TRBJ1-2; v_gene: TRBV19; CDR3aa: CASTRMGAKPPQGYGYTF; CDR3nt: TGTGCCAGTACCCGAATGGGGGCAAAACCGCCCCAAGGATATGGCTACACCTTC
d_gene: TRBD1; abundance: NA; j_gene: TRBJ1-6; v_gene: TRBV7-8; CDR3aa: CASSITSGQGMSGYNSPLHF; CDR3nt: TGTGCCAGCAGCATAACCTCCGGACAGGGAATGTCGGGATATAATTCACCCCTCCACTTT
d_gene: TRBD1; abundance: NA; j_gene: TRBJ2-5; v_gene: TRBV7-4; CDR3aa: CASSFRDRRQSQTQYF; CDR3nt: TGTGCCAGCAGCTTTAGGGACAGAAGGCAGAGTCAGACCCAGTACTTC
d_gene: TRBD1; abundance: NA; j_gene: TRBJ1-3; v_gene: TRBV12-5; CDR3aa: CASGLVFNLDRPVDGNTIYF; CDR3nt: TGTGCTAGTGGTTTGGTCTTCAATCTGGACAGGCCAGTCGATGGAAACACCATATATTTT
d_gene: TRBD2; abundance: NA; j_gene: TRBJ2-1; v_gene: TRBV9; CDR3aa: CASSGPSGGTWRREQFF; CDR3nt: TGTGCCAGCAGCGGACCTAGCGGGGGGACCTGGAGGCGAGAGCAGTTCTTC
d_gene: NA; abundance: NA; j_gene: TRBJ1-3; v_gene: TRBV27; CDR3aa: CASRGTGTGNTIYF; CDR3nt: TGTGCCAGCAGGGGCACAGGGACTGGAAACACCATATATTTT
d_gene: TRBD1; abundance: once; j_gene: TRBJ1-2; v_gene: TRBV14; CDR3aa: CASSHGQDEANYGYTF; CDR3nt: TGTGCCAGCAGCCACGGACAGGACGAAGCTAACTATGGCTACACCTTC
d_gene: TRBD1; abundance: NA; j_gene: TRBJ2-3; v_gene: TRBV28; CDR3aa: CASSLPGQGSTDTQYF; CDR3nt: TGTGCCAGCAGTTTACCGGGACAGGGGAGCACAGATACGCAGTATTTT
d_gene: TRBD1; abundance: NA; j_gene: TRBJ2-3; v_gene: TRBV7-2; CDR3aa: CASSLGQGGPDTQYF; CDR3nt: TGTGCCAGCAGCCTGGGACAGGGAGGTCCAGATACGCAGTATTTT
d_gene: NA; abundance: NA; j_gene: TRBJ2-1; v_gene: TRBV5-1; CDR3aa: CASSSDQRADWNEQFF; CDR3nt: TGCGCCAGCAGCTCCGATCAGCGGGCGGATTGGAATGAGCAGTTCTTC
d_gene: NA; abundance: NA; j_gene: TRBJ1-4; v_gene: TRBV13; CDR3aa: CASSLGLMGMGFSGGVEYSRLFF; CDR3nt: TGTGCCAGCAGCTTAGGCCTAATGGGAATGGGGTTTAGTGGGGGGGTAGAGTATTCCCGACTGTTTTTT
d_gene: TRBD1; abundance: NA; j_gene: TRBJ1-2; v_gene: TRBV5-6; CDR3aa: CASSSTGTGGSGYTF; CDR3nt: TGTGCCAGCAGCTCTACCGGGACAGGGGGCAGTGGCTACACCTTC